The sequence of this TCR beta chain was determined in a study of shared clonotypes between healthy human individuals. Study background: Three CD4 naive, three CD4 memory, two CD8 naive and one CD8 memory plate were used per donor.

The test was conducted at deep level. Data came from immunoSEQ multiplex PCR; TCRdb stores just in-frame clones and leaves some out. The table includes approximately 810,000 clones, around 93% detected once. It was CD45RO-negative cells, positively selected for CCR7, that made up naive CD8 cells, with terminally differentiated effector memory CD45RA+ cells excluded. Donors comprised healthy HIV-negative adults lacking recent acute infections or vaccinations. The CDR3 extends over 15 amino acids. Sequencing input: naive CD8+ T cells sorted from blood. The clonotype originates from a man between 25 and 39 years old in good health. J is TRBJ2-7 and V is TRBV21-1; the DNA was not used to check the table's D call, TRBD2. TRBV21-1 is listed as a pseudogene. CDR3 loop: CASSKKDWGTHEQYF. CDR3 nucleotide sequence: TGTGCCAGCAGCAAAAAGGACTGGGGAACCCACGAGCAGTACTTC.